The 21 T cell receptor beta chains below were found in one sample sequenced in a study of T cells in Graves' hyperthyroidism and ophthalmopathy. Amplified TCR beta CDR3 regions came from RNA transcripts. First-round RT-PCR with HTBI primers amplified the TCR CDR3 region. TCRdb re-derived calls from the multiplex PCR reads in MiXCR, one entry per CDR3 protein. This sample has around 280,000 distinct CDR3 sequences, with less than 15% found just once. Material: blood. These receptors were taken from a woman aged 25 to 39 with Graves' hyperthyroidism that later progressed to Graves' ophthalmopathy.

This chain joins TRBV19 and TRBJ1-6; D may be TRBD1 (6 bases). Trimming shortened V by 2 bases and J by 10 bases, and 12 bases separated the two germline ends. CDR1 and CDR2 (germline): LNHDA, SQIVND (reference sequence). CDR3 length: 14 residues. The CDR3 here is CASSITQGASPLHF. As DNA, the CDR3 is TGTGCCAGTAGTATAACACAGGGAGCGTCACCCCTCCACTTT.

This chain joins TRBV10-3 and TRBJ2-2; 7 bases fit TRBD1. Germline CDR1 is ENHRY and CDR2 is SYGVKD. The CDR3 is 14 residues long. The V and J ends lost 6 bases and 6 bases, in that order; junction bases with no gene match: 7. CDR3 DNA sequence: TGTGCCATCAGCTGGGACAGCTTCGCCGGGGAGCTGTTTTTT. Encoded protein: CAISWDSFAGELFF.

Many counts were recorded for this clonotype. The chain joins TRBV7-2 to TRBJ2-5, with TRBD2 as a possible D gene (6 bases). Deletions cut 5 bases from V and 5 bases from J, with 15 bases between. CDR1 SGHTA and CDR2 FQGNSA come from the germline V gene. CDR3 length: 14 amino acids. CDR3 loop: CASSPPGAEETQYF. Here the CDR3 DNA reads TGTGCCAGCAGCCCCCCGGGAGCGGAGGAGACCCAGTACTTC.

This rearrangement joins TRBV19 to TRBJ2-5; TRBD1 aligns across 12 bases. Germline V CDR1 and CDR2: LNHDA, SQIVND (reference sequence). CDR3 length: 16 amino acids. V gave up 3 bases and J gave up 4 bases; unmatched junction bases: 6. This CDR3 reads CASSMSGTGGGETQYF. Here the CDR3 DNA reads TGTGCCAGTAGTATGTCCGGGACAGGGGGCGGAGAGACCCAGTACTTC.

This clonotype came up many times. The chain has TRBV2 and TRBJ2-5; 9 bases map to TRBD1. There are 15 residues in the CDR3. The germline CDR1 and CDR2 sequences are SNHLY and FYNNEI. V trimming: 5 bases; J trimming: 5 bases; junction bases outside the gene matches: 9. The CDR3 bases are TGTGCCAGCAGTCTCCAATCGACAGGGGGGGAGACCCAGTACTTC. Protein sequence: CASSLQSTGGETQYF.

This chain connects TRBV6-2 or TRBV6-3 to TRBJ1-4; D ambiguous. The germline V and J ends were trimmed by 6 bases and 4 bases, with 9 bases remaining between them. The V gene's germline CDR1 is MNHEY and CDR2 SVGEGT. The CDR3 is made up of 13 amino acids. CDR3 amino acids: CASSSRFNEKLFF. CDR3 in DNA: TGTGCCAGCAGCTCGCGGTTTAATGAAAAACTGTTTTTT.

The rearrangement links TRBV5-1 to TRBJ2-1; D is ambiguous. CDR1 and CDR2 from the germline V gene are SGHRS and YFSETQ. Deletions cut 4 bases from V and 8 bases from J, with 19 bases between. The CDR3 is 15 amino acids. The CDR3 sequence: CASSPHAASLDEQFF. The CDR3 DNA reads as TGCGCCAGCAGCCCGCACGCGGCATCGTTGGATGAGCAGTTCTTC. Using reference TRBV5-1 and TRBJ2-1 for the parts outside the CDR3, the full variable domain is KAGVTQTPRYLIKTRGQQVTLSCSPISGHRSVSWYQQTPGQGLQFLFEYFSETQRNKGNFPGRFSGRQFSNSRSEMNVSTLELGDSALYLCASSPHAASLDEQFFGPGTRLTVL.

The V and J genes are TRBV7-3 and TRBJ2-4, with 13 bases fitting TRBD2. This CDR3 comprises 14 residues. Germline CDR1 SGHTA, CDR2 FQGTGA. Losses at the gene ends were 4 bases for V and 11 bases for J; bases not matched to a gene: 5. The CDR3 spells CASSSPTSGRVQYF. The DNA for the CDR3 is TGTGCCAGCAGCTCCCCCACTAGCGGGAGGGTTCAGTACTTC.

This clonotype was picked up many times. The V gene is TRBV6-1, the J gene TRBJ1-5, with TRBD1 as a possible D gene (6 bases). Germline assignment: CDR1 MNHNS and CDR2 SASEGT. The V end was cut by 9 bases, the J end by 8 bases, with 23 bases between. The CDR3 has 15 amino acids. In DNA, the CDR3 is TGTGCCAGTAACCCCAGCCCCGGGGGCGCCGAGCCCCAGCATTTT. Amino acids: CASNPSPGGAEPQHF.

This clonotype has ten or more counts. The CDR3 DNA sequence: TGCAGTGCTGAGGGGCCACCGACCTCCCAAGAGACCCAGTACTTC. This gives the protein CSAEGPPTSQETQYF. The chain employs TRBV20-1 and TRBJ2-5; either TRBD1 or TRBD2 may fit D (5 bases each). This CDR3 comprises 15 residues. Trimming removed 5 bases from V and 1 base from J, with 17 bases in between. Per germline, CDR1 DFQATT and CDR2 SNEGSKA (reference sequence).

Only a few counts were recorded for this clonotype. This chain uses TRBV6-1 with TRBJ2-1; D remains ambiguous. CDR3 length: 13 residues. Germline values: CDR1 MNHNS, CDR2 SASEGT. Trimming shortened V by 7 bases and J by 7 bases, and 14 bases separated the two germline ends. The CDR3 coding sequence is TGTGCCAGCACTTTACGGCCCGGGAATGAGCAGTTCTTC. It specifies CASTLRPGNEQFF.

This clonotype was recorded at least ten times. The chain is built from TRBV9 and TRBJ2-5; D unclear. V lost 1 base and J 1 base, leaving 11 bases between the germline ends. The CDR3 totals 15 residues. Looked up from germline, CDR1 is SGDLS and CDR2 is YYNGEE. CDR3 region: CASSVRSWGQETQYF. CDR3 in DNA: TGTGCCAGCAGCGTAAGGAGCTGGGGCCAAGAGACCCAGTACTTC.

A remark on this clonotype: A much larger clone differs from this one at a single base, so this may be a read error. This likely comes from a read error, as the CDR3 has no conserved phenylalanine or tryptophan at its end. The rearrangement uses TRBV20-1 and TRBJ2-7; a possible D gene is TRBD1 (6 bases). CDR1 is DFQATT, CDR2 SNEGSKA, per germline (reference sequence). This CDR3 spans 13 amino acids. V lost 4 bases, J lost 7 bases, and 17 bases lay in between. The CDR3 protein is CSATDRGPREQYL. CDR3 coding DNA: TGCAGTGCTACGGACAGAGGTCCGCGGGAGCAGTACCTC.

This chain joins TRBV3-1 and TRBJ1-4; 8 bases fit TRBD1. The J segment lost 4 bases and the V segment lost 2 bases, leaving 9 bases of the junction unmatched. There are 17 residues in the CDR3. CDR1 is LGHDT, CDR2 YNNKEL, per germline (reference sequence). CDR3 DNA: TGTGCCAGCAGCCAACCGGGACAGGTACTTCTTAATGAAAAACTGTTTTTT. This codes for CASSQPGQVLLNEKLFF.

This clonotype was seen ten or more times. The chain links TRBV6-2 or TRBV6-3 to TRBJ1-1; 8 bases are a match to TRBD1. After removal of 5 bases from V and 2 bases from J, the junction contained 7 bases not matched to a gene. The CDR3 covers 15 residues. Germline CDR1 reads MNHEY; CDR2 reads SVGEGT. The CDR3 protein is CASSPNRGYNTEAFF. CDR3 bases: TGTGCCAGCAGTCCTAACAGGGGGTATAACACTGAAGCTTTCTTT.

In its sample, this clonotype was seen many times. This chain links TRBV20-1 with TRBJ2-1, with 11 bases aligning to TRBD2. The V gene end was trimmed by 0 bases and the J gene end by 0 bases; junction bases not matched to a gene: 16. The CDR3 runs 21 residues. CDR1 and CDR2 from the germline V gene are DFQATT and SNEGSKA (reference sequence). The CDR3 spells CSARELGPGLADRSSYNEQFF. The CDR3 nucleotides are TGCAGTGCTAGAGAGTTGGGCCCGGGACTAGCGGATCGAAGCTCCTACAATGAGCAGTTCTTC.

This chain connects TRBV7-2 to TRBJ2-7, with TRBD2 as a possible D gene (7 bases). V was pared by 2 bases and J by 2 bases, with 19 bases between. The CDR3 has 17 amino acids. Germline loops: CDR1 SGHTA, CDR2 FQGNSA. The CDR3 spells CASSLPGGNGLAYEQYF. The CDR3 coding sequence is TGTGCCAGCAGCTTACCGGGGGGCAATGGCCTAGCCTACGAGCAGTACTTC. Complete variable domain (other parts from reference TRBV7-2 and TRBJ2-7): GAGVSQSPSNKVTEKGKDVELRCDPISGHTALYWYRQSLGQGLEFLIYFQGNSAPDKSGLPSDRFSAERTGGSVSTLTIQRTQQEDSAVYLCASSLPGGNGLAYEQYFGPGTRLTVT.

This clonotype was seen repeatedly, ten times or more. The genes are TRBV27 and TRBJ2-3; unclear D gene. CDR1 is MNHEY, CDR2 SMNVEV, per germline (reference sequence). The V gene lost 11 bases and the J gene lost 2 bases, with 17 bases spanning the gap. CDR3 length: 14 residues. CDR3 sequence (DNA): TGTGCCGCCAGTCCCTACTCTATCACAGATACGCAGTATTTT. Translation: CAASPYSITDTQYF.

This clonotype was counted many times. The chain uses TRBV30 and TRBJ1-2, with D perhaps TRBD1 (5 bases). Germline CDR1 GTSNPN, CDR2 SVGIG (reference sequence). V lost 7 bases and J 3 bases, leaving 21 bases between the germline ends. There are 15 residues in the CDR3. CDR3: CASYLGGGGDYGYTF. CDR3 nucleotides: TGTGCCTCATATTTAGGTGGGGGAGGAGACTATGGCTACACCTTC.

In its sample, this clonotype was seen many times. The gene calls are TRBV7-2 and TRBJ2-5; no clear D. CDR1 and CDR2 (germline): SGHTA, FQGNSA. The CDR3 is 14 amino acids. V lost 2 bases and J lost 4, with 11 bases in between. CDR3 DNA: TGTGCCAGCAGCTTATCAGGATGGGGAGAGACCCAGTACTTC. Translated, it gives CASSLSGWGETQYF.

This clonotype came up a few times. The chain combines TRBV20-1 with TRBJ1-2, with D perhaps TRBD1 (6 bases). V was trimmed by 5 bases and J by 3 bases, leaving 13 bases between them. The germline V gene has CDR1 DFQATT and CDR2 SNEGSKA (reference sequence). The CDR3 totals 13 residues. The CDR3: CSAGVQGYYGYTF. Here the CDR3 DNA reads TGCAGTGCTGGGGTGCAGGGGTACTATGGCTACACCTTC.